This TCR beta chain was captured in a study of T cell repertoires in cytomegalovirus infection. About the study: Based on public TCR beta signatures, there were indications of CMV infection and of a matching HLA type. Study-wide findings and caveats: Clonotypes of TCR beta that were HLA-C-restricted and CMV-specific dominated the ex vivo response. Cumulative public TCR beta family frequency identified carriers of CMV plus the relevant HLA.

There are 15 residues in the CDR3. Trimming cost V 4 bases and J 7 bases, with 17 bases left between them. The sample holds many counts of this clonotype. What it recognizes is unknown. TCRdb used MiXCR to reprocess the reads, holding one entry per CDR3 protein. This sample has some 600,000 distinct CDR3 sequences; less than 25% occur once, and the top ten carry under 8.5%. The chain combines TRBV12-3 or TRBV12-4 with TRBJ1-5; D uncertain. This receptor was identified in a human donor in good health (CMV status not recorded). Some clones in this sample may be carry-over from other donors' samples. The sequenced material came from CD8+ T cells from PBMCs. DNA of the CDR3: TGTGCCAGCAGTTCCTACAGCGATTCCGGCCAGCCCCAGCATTTT. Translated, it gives CASSSYSDSGQPQHF.